This is a list of T cell receptor beta chains from one sample in a study of blood T cell repertoires in COVID-19. TCRdb's copy holds only in-frame clones and misses some; the assay was immunoSEQ multiplex PCR. The repertoire holds tens of thousands of clones, 78% seen once, with roughly 15% in the top ten. The material sequenced was peripheral blood. Source of these receptors: a human donor in a cohort sampled during active COVID-19. CDR3s include the opening cysteine and the closing phenylalanine or tryptophan. Each record gives: V gene, J gene, clone size, CDR3 protein. For some rows the clone size is stated as once, few or many, or as a class when expanded; others skip it.

>TRBV3-1/TRBV3-2|TRBJ2-5|NA
CASRAGGPLETQYF
>TRBV7-2|TRBJ2-3|NA
CASSLTFRTSNPDTQYF
>TRBV7-2|TRBJ2-5|NA
CASSARSQETQYF
>TRBV28|TRBJ1-4|NA
CASSSTGAIGLFF
>TRBV18|TRBJ1-4|NA
CASSRPGQTNEKLFF
>TRBV19|TRBJ1-5|NA
CASSKGQGLLNQPQHF
>TRBV19|TRBJ1-1|NA
CASSIGLGGEAFF
>TRBV6-6|TRBJ2-7|NA
CASNAGGDLYEQYF
>TRBV2|TRBJ1-6|NA
CASSPTDRIYNSPLHF
>TRBV7-9|TRBJ2-3|NA
CASSYAVSTDTQYF
>TRBV12-3/TRBV12-4|TRBJ2-3|NA
CASSLYGDTQYF
>TRBV7-6|TRBJ2-7|few
CASSLGGGQGTPYEQYF
>TRBV6-4|TRBJ2-2|NA
CASSVLENTGELFF
>TRBV28|TRBJ2-1|NA
CASTMGTGVWNEQFF
>TRBV4-3|TRBJ1-2|NA
CASSQDSDTEVYGYTF
>TRBV11-3|TRBJ1-5|few
CASSFPHGVYSNQPQHF
>TRBV21-1|TRBJ1-1|NA
CASSKEGGVTEAFF
>TRBV28|TRBJ2-5|NA
CASSLPTSGRQETQYF
>TRBV5-6|TRBJ2-2|NA
CASSYQTSGVWTGELFF
>TRBV2|TRBJ2-1|many
CASLETVNEQFF
>TRBV28|TRBJ2-5|NA
CASSSETQYF
>TRBV7-2|TRBJ2-1|NA
CASSDDSFNEQFF
>TRBV28|TRBJ1-4|NA
CASSLGGVSGEKLFF
>TRBV28|TRBJ1-2|few
CASNTGGVGGYTF